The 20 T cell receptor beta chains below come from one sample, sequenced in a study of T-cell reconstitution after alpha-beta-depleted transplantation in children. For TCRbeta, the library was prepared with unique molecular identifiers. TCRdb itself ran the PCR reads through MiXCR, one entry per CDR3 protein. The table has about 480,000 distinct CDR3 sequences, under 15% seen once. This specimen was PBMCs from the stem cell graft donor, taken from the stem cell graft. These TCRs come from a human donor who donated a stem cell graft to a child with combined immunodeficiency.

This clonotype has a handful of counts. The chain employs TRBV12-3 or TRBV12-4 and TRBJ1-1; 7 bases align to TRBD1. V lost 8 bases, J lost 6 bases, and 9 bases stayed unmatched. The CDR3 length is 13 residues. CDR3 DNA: TGTGCCAGCGGAACAGGGGTTAGTGCTGAAGCTTTCTTT. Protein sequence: CASGTGVSAEAFF.

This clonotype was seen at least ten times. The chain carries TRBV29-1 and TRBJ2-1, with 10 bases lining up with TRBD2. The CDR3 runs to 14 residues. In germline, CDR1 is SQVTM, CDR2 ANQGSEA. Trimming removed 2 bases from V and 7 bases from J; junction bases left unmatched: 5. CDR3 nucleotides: TGCAGCGTTGAACGGACTAGCGGAGTTAATGAGCAGTTCTTC. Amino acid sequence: CSVERTSGVNEQFF.

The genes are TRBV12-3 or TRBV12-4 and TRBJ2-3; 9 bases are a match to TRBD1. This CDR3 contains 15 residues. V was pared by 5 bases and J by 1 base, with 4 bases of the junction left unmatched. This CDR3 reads CASSTGGLGTDTQYF. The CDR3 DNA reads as TGTGCCAGCAGTACAGGGGGCTTGGGCACAGATACGCAGTATTTT.

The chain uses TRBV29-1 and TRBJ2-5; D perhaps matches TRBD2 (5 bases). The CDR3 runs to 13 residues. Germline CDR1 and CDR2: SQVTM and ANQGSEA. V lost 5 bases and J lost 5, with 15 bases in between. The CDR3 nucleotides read TGCAGCGTTCGGCTAACCCCGGGGGAGACCCAGTACTTC. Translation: CSVRLTPGETQYF.

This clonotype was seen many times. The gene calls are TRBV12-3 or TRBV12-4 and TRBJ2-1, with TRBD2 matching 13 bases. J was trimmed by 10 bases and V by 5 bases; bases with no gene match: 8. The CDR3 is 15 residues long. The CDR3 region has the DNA TGTGCCAGCAGTCCAGGGACTAGCGGGATCAGCGAGCAGTTCTTC. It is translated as CASSPGTSGISEQFF.

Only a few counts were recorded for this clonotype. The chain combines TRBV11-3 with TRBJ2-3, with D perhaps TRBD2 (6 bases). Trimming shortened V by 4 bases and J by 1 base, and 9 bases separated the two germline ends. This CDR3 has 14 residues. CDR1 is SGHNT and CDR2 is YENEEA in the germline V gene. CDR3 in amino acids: CASSSTRGTDTQYF. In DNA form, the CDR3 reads TGTGCCAGCAGCTCGACTAGGGGCACAGATACGCAGTATTTT.

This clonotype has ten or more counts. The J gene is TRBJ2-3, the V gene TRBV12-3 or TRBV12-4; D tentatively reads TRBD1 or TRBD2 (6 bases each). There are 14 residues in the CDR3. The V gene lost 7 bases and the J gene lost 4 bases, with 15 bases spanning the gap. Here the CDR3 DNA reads TGTGCCAGCAACTACCGGGGGCCCGCAGATACGCAGTATTTT. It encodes CASNYRGPADTQYF.

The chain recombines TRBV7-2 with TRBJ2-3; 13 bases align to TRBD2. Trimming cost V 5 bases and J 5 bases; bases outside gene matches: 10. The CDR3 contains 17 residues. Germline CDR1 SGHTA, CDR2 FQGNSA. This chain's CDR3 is CASSPRTGTSGKDTQYF. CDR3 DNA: TGTGCCAGCAGCCCACGGACCGGGACTAGCGGGAAAGATACGCAGTATTTT.

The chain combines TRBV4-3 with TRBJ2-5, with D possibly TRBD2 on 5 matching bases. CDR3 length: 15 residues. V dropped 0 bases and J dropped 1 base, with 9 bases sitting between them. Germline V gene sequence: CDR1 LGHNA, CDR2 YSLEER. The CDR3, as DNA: TGCGCCAGCAGCCAAGAGGCAAGCGGCCAAGAGACCCAGTACTTC. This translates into CASSQEASGQETQYF.

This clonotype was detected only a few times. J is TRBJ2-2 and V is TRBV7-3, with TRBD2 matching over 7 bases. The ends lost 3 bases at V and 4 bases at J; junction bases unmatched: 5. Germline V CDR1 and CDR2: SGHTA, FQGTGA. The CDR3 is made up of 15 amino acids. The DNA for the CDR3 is TGTGCCAGCAGCTTCCCCGGGACTACCACCGGGGAGCTGTTTTTT. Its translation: CASSFPGTTTGELFF.

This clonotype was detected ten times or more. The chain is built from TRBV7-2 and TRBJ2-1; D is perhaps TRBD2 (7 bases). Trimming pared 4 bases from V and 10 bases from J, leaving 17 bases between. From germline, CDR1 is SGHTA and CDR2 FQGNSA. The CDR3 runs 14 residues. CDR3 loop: CASSSGAGGGEQFF. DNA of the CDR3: TGTGCCAGCAGCTCCGGGGCTGGCGGGGGCGAGCAGTTCTTC.

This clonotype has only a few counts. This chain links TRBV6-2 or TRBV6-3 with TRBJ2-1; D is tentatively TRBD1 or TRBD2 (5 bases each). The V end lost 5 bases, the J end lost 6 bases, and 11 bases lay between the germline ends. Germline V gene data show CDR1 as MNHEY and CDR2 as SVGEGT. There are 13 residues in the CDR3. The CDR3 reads CASSSLGTNEQFF. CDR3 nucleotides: TGTGCCAGCAGTAGCCTTGGGACCAATGAGCAGTTCTTC.

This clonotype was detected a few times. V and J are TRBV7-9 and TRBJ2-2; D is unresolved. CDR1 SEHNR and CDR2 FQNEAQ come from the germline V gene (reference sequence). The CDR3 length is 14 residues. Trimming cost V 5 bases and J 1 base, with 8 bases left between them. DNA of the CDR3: TGTGCCAGCAGCCATAGACAGAACACCGGGGAGCTGTTTTTT. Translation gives CASSHRQNTGELFF.

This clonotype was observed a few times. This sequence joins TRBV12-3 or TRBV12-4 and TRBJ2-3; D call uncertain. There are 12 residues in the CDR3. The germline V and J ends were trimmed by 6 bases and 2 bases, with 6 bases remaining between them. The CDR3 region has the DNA TGTGCCAGCAGCCACATCACAGATACGCAGTATTTT. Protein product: CASSHITDTQYF.

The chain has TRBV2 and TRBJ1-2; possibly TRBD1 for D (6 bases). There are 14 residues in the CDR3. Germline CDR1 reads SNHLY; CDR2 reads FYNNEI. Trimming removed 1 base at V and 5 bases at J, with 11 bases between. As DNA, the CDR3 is TGTGCCAGCAGTGAAGACAGGGATAGGTATGGCTACACCTTC. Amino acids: CASSEDRDRYGYTF.

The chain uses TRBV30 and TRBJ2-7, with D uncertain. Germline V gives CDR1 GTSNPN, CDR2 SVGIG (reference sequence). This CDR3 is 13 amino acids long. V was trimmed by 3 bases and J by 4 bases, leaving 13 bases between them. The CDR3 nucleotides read TGTGCCTGGAGCCAAAGAGTTGTTTACGAGCAGTACTTC. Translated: CAWSQRVVYEQYF.

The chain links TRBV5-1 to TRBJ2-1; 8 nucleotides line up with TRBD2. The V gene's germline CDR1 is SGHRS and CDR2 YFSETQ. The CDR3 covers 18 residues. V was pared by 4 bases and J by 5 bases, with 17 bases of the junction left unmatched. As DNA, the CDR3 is TGCGCCAGCAGCCCCAACCCTTTGCGGGGGGAATTTAACAATGAGCAGTTCTTC. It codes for CASSPNPLRGEFNNEQFF.

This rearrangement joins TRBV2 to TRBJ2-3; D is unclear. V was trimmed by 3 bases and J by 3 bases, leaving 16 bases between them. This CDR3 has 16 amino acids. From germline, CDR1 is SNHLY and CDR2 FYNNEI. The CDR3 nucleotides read TGTGCCAGCAGTGACTTGGGCAGCACTATGACAGATACGCAGTATTTT. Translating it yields CASSDLGSTMTDTQYF.

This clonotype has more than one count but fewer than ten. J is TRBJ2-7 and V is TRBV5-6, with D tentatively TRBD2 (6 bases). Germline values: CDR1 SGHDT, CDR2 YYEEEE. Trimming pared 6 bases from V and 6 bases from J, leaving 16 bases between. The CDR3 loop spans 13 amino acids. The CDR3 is CASTQTGVLEQYF. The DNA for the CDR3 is TGTGCCAGCACCCAGACGGGGGTGCTCGAGCAGTACTTC.

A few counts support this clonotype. CDR3 in DNA: TGCGCCAGCTCCAATGAGATCTCTTACAATGAGCAGTTCTTC. Amino acids: CASSNEISYNEQFF. This chain uses TRBV5-1 with TRBJ2-1; D unresolved. Germline V gives CDR1 SGHRS, CDR2 YFSETQ. The V end lost 7 bases, the J end lost 4 bases, and 15 bases lay between the germline ends. The CDR3 extends over 14 amino acids.